The rows below give T cell receptor beta chains drawn from one sample of a study of graft-versus-host responses after intestinal transplantation. The method was immunoSEQ multiplex PCR; TCRdb's version includes in-frame clones alone and lacks a portion of them. The data hold 80,000 to 100,000 clones, with about 90% observed a single time. These receptors are not linked to any known antigen. Sequenced here: unstimulated CD4+ T cells sorted from spleen or lymph node cells, sampled before intestinal transplant. These receptor sequences come from a human donor who received an intestinal transplant. Both conserved end residues are part of each CDR3. A D gene is named only where the DNA matches it firmly. Not every row has a clone size; where given, it reads once, few, many or a size class.

v_gene,abundance,d_gene,j_gene,CDR3aa,CDR3nt
TRBV30,-,TRBD2,TRBJ2-2,CAWRGGLVSGELFF,TGTGCCTGGAGGGGGGGACTAGTAAGCGGGGAGCTGTTTTTT
TRBV10-3,-,TRBD2,TRBJ2-1,CAVGTSGRSFSYNEQFF,TGTGCCGTTGGGACTAGCGGGAGGAGCTTCTCCTACAATGAGCAGTTCTTC
TRBV11-3,-,TRBD2,TRBJ2-5,CASSPGLAGQETQYF,TGTGCCAGCAGCCCGGGACTAGCGGGACAAGAGACCCAGTACTTC
TRBV27,-,TRBD2,TRBJ2-1,CASTLLAGARDEQFF,TGTGCCAGCACCCTGTTAGCGGGGGCGCGGGATGAGCAGTTCTTC
TRBV18,-,-,TRBJ1-5,CASSPREGIGNQPQHF,TGTGCCAGCTCACCACGGGAGGGCATCGGCAATCAGCCCCAGCATTTT
TRBV7-2,-,-,TRBJ1-2,CASSDGSGGRIYGYTF,TGTGCCAGCAGCGACGGGTCGGGCGGGAGGATCTATGGCTACACCTTC
TRBV14,-,-,TRBJ1-1,CASSQDVRVAFF,TGTGCCAGCAGCCAAGATGTCAGGGTGGCTTTCTTT
TRBV2,-,-,TRBJ1-6,CASSVHREVNSPLHF,TGTGCCAGCAGTGTACACAGGGAAGTTAATTCACCCCTCCACTTT
TRBV21-1,-,-,TRBJ2-3,CASSTDRGRATDTQYF,TGTGCCAGCAGCACGGACAGGGGCCGGGCCACAGATACGCAGTATTTT
TRBV10-3,-,-,TRBJ2-7,CAISELEGRGEQYF,TGTGCCATCAGTGAGTTAGAGGGCCGCGGAGAGCAGTACTTC
TRBV5-1,-,TRBD2,TRBJ2-3,CASSDVAGGTDTQYF,TGCGCCAGCAGCGACGTAGCGGGAGGGACAGATACGCAGTATTTT
TRBV27,-,TRBD2,TRBJ2-1,CASSVWTSGRSEQFF,TGTGCCAGCAGTGTATGGACTAGCGGGAGAAGTGAGCAGTTCTTC
TRBV4-2,-,TRBD2,TRBJ2-4,CASSRDWASGRGAASAAIQYF,TGTGCCAGCAGCCGGGACTGGGCTAGCGGGAGGGGGGCGGCCTCCGCGGCCATTCAGTACTTC
TRBV14,-,-,TRBJ1-1,CASSQLNANTEAFF,TGTGCCAGCAGCCAACTAAACGCGAACACTGAAGCTTTCTTT
TRBV6-5,-,TRBD1,TRBJ1-6,CASSYPPDRDGSPLHF,TGTGCCAGCAGTTACCCTCCGGACAGGGATGGTTCACCCCTCCACTTT
TRBV7-9,-,TRBD2,TRBJ2-5,CASSPQAGVGETQYF,TGTGCCAGCAGCCCCCAGGCGGGAGTTGGAGAGACCCAGTACTTC
TRBV19,-,TRBD1,TRBJ1-2,CASSMTGGAYGYTF,TGTGCCAGTAGTATGACAGGGGGCGCGTATGGCTACACCTTC
TRBV30,-,TRBD2,TRBJ2-7,CAWRLAGSYEQYF,TGTGCCTGGAGACTAGCGGGGTCCTACGAGCAGTACTTC
TRBV9,-,TRBD2,TRBJ2-3,CASSVRGIRTDTQYF,TGTGCCAGCAGCGTGCGGGGGATAAGGACAGATACGCAGTATTTT
TRBV7-2,-,TRBD1,TRBJ2-2,CASSLASAGGVTGELFF,TGTGCCAGCAGCTTAGCCTCGGCAGGGGGCGTAACCGGGGAGCTGTTTTTT
TRBV4-1,-,TRBD1,TRBJ1-2,CASSQVSRDRGPLNF,TGCGCCAGCAGCCAAGTTAGTAGGGACAGGGGTCCACTAAACTTC
TRBV19,-,-,TRBJ1-2,CASSIGDEASYGYTF,TGTGCCAGTAGTATCGGTGACGAGGCTAGCTATGGCTACACCTTC
TRBV11-2,few,-,TRBJ2-1,CASSLVTRVGNEQFF,TGTGCCAGCAGCTTAGTGACTAGGGTAGGCAATGAGCAGTTCTTC
TRBV6-6,few,TRBD1,TRBJ2-7,CASSSRQGYEQYF,TGTGCCAGCAGTAGCCGACAGGGGTACGAGCAGTACTTC
TRBV12-5,-,-,TRBJ2-5,CASGFSSLGETQYF,TGTGCTAGTGGTTTTAGTAGCCTTGGAGAGACCCAGTACTTC
TRBV28,-,-,TRBJ2-7,CASSLDRLRSSYEQYF,TGTGCCAGCAGTTTAGACCGGCTGCGGAGCTCCTACGAGCAGTACTTC
TRBV2,-,TRBD1,TRBJ2-7,CASLEDRGYEQYF,TGTGCCAGCCTGGAGGACAGGGGTTACGAGCAGTACTTC
TRBV2,-,-,TRBJ1-2,CASRDDSNYGYTF,TGTGCCAGCAGGGACGACAGTAACTATGGCTACACCTTC
TRBV7-8,-,-,TRBJ1-6,CASSRNSEGLRNSPLHF,TGTGCCAGCAGCCGCAACAGCGAGGGACTGCGTAATTCACCCCTCCACTTT
TRBV5-6,-,-,TRBJ2-3,CASSRAGPGGTDTQYF,TGTGCCAGCAGCCGCGCAGGGCCCGGTGGCACAGATACGCAGTATTTT
TRBV2,-,-,TRBJ1-6,CASRQGSSYNSPLHF,TGTGCCAGCAGGCAGGGTAGCTCCTATAATTCACCCCTCCACTTT
TRBV6-6,-,-,TRBJ2-1,CATTVRRETYNEQFF,TGTGCCACGACAGTCCGGAGAGAGACCTACAATGAGCAGTTCTTC
TRBV6-5,-,-,TRBJ2-1,CASSRDGWGGNEQFF,TGTGCCAGCAGCCGGGATGGGTGGGGAGGCAATGAGCAGTTCTTC
TRBV5-6,-,TRBD1,TRBJ1-2,CASSRGQGSNYGYTF,TGTGCCAGCAGTCGTGGACAGGGATCTAACTATGGCTACACCTTC
TRBV28,once,-,TRBJ1-2,CASSFSSGQGLRGYTF,TGTGCCAGCAGTTTCTCCTCGGGGCAGGGGTTGCGAGGCTACACCTTC
TRBV7-3,-,-,TRBJ2-2,CASSFSNTGELFF,TGTGCCAGCAGTTTCTCGAACACCGGGGAGCTGTTTTTT
TRBV7-6,-,TRBD1,TRBJ1-1,CASSPGTGMGRDTEAFF,TGTGCCAGCAGCCCAGGGACAGGGATGGGTAGGGACACTGAAGCTTTCTTT
TRBV30,-,TRBD1,TRBJ1-6,CAWRGQVNSPLHF,TGTGCCTGGAGGGGACAGGTAAATTCACCCCTCCACTTT
TRBV5-4,-,TRBD1,TRBJ2-7,CASSFLDRGSYEQYF,TGTGCCAGCAGCTTTCTAGACAGGGGCTCCTACGAGCAGTACTTC
TRBV18,-,-,TRBJ2-5,CASSPPSKETQYF,TGTGCCAGCTCACCACCGAGTAAAGAGACCCAGTACTTC
TRBV6-1,-,-,TRBJ1-1,CASSGRTVNTEAFF,TGTGCCAGCAGTGGGAGGACGGTGAACACTGAAGCTTTCTTT
TRBV27,-,-,TRBJ1-3,CASSLQGTSGNTIYF,TGTGCCAGCAGTTTACAGGGGACCTCTGGAAACACCATATATTTT
TRBV19,-,TRBD1,TRBJ1-5,CASSIGQGYSNQPQHF,TGTGCCAGTAGTATAGGACAGGGATATAGCAATCAGCCCCAGCATTTT
TRBV6-1,-,-,TRBJ2-7,CASSEAPGLSYEQYF,TGTGCCAGCAGTGAGGCTCCGGGACTCTCCTACGAGCAGTACTTC
TRBV29-1,-,-,TRBJ2-3,CSVRLASTDTQYF,TGCAGCGTCCGACTGGCTAGCACAGATACGCAGTATTTT
TRBV28,-,TRBD2,TRBJ2-1,CASSPPGLARNEQFF,TGTGCCAGCAGTCCCCCGGGACTAGCGAGAAATGAGCAGTTCTTC
TRBV10-2,-,-,TRBJ2-5,CASSDWARAEETQYF,TGCGCCAGCAGTGATTGGGCGCGGGCCGAAGAGACCCAGTACTTC
TRBV30,-,TRBD1,TRBJ1-3,CAWDRGPGNTIYF,TGTGCCTGGGACAGGGGGCCAGGAAACACCATATATTTT
TRBV12-5,-,-,TRBJ1-1,CASGLSGGTEAFF,TGTGCTAGTGGTTTGTCGGGGGGCACTGAAGCTTTCTTT
TRBV6-1,few,TRBD2,TRBJ2-7,CASSANPTGGYSYEQYF,TGTGCCAGCAGTGCAAACCCGACGGGAGGGTACTCCTACGAGCAGTACTTC
TRBV18,-,TRBD1,TRBJ1-1,CASSPRRTGGGDMNTEAFF,TGTGCCAGCTCTCCAAGGCGTACAGGGGGAGGTGATATGAACACTGAAGCTTTCTTT
TRBV29-1,once,TRBD1,TRBJ1-1,CSVGGQGLVEAFF,TGCAGCGTTGGCGGACAGGGTCTGGTTGAAGCTTTCTTT
TRBV19,-,-,TRBJ1-1,CASRGLNTEAFF,TGTGCCAGTCGGGGTCTGAACACTGAAGCTTTCTTT
TRBV7-3,-,TRBD1,TRBJ2-5,CASSLQGRETQYF,TGTGCCAGCAGCCTACAGGGGCGGGAGACCCAGTACTTC
TRBV6-5,-,-,TRBJ2-2,CASSPRGANTGELFF,TGTGCCAGCAGTCCTCGGGGAGCGAACACCGGGGAGCTGTTTTTT
TRBV6-1,-,-,TRBJ1-1,CASSRDISEAFF,TGTGCCAGCAGTCGGGACATATCTGAAGCTTTCTTT
TRBV5-5,once,TRBD2,TRBJ2-1,CASSSTSGSYNEQFF,TGTGCCAGCAGCAGTACTAGCGGATCCTACAATGAGCAGTTCTTC
TRBV28,once,-,TRBJ1-5,CASRDIVRQYNQPQHF,TGTGCCAGCAGAGATATCGTTCGACAGTACAATCAGCCCCAGCATTTT